The sequence of this T cell receptor (beta chain) was determined in a study of cytomegalovirus exposure and HLA in healthy donors. On the study more broadly: T cells numbering about 179 million yielded around 120 million unique TCR beta sequences in an earlier analysis.

Details on this clone: Antigen unknown.

Study outcomes and limitations: TRBV6-2, TRBV6-3 and some other V segments were unresolvable in 87-base-pair reads.

V lost 3 bases, J lost 0 bases, and 15 bases lay in between. This CDR3 is 16 amino acids long. Germline V gene lookup returns CDR1 SGHVS and CDR2 FQNEAQ. It was with 60 Vbeta and 13 Jbeta primers that the PCR ran. The table came from immunoSEQ multiplex PCR; TCRdb's copy has only in-frame clones and leaves some out. Here the sample spans around 97,000 clones, around 65% being singletons. The receptor's source is a woman in her 50s in good health and CMV-seronegative. The source material was PBMCs. This chain links TRBV7-8 with TRBJ2-7; D not certain. Written as DNA, the CDR3 is TGTGCCAGCAGCTTTCCTCCTTGGTCGGGCTCCTACGAGCAGTACTTC. Its translation: CASSFPPWSGSYEQYF.